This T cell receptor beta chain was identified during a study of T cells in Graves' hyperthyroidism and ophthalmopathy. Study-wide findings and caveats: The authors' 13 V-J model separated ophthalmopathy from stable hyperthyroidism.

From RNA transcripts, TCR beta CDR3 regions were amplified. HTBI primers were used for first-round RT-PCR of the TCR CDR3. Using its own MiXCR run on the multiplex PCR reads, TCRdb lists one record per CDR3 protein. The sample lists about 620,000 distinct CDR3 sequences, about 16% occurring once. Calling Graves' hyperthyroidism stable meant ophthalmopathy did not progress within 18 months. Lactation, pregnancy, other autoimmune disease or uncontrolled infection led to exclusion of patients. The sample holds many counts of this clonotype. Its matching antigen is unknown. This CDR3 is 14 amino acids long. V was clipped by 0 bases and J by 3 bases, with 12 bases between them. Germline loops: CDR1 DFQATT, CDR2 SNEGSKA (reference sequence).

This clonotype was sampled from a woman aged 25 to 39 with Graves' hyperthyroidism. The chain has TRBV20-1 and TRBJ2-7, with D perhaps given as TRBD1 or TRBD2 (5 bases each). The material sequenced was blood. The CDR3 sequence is CSAREATADYEQYF. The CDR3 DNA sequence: TGCAGTGCTAGAGAGGCGACAGCGGACTACGAGCAGTACTTC.